This T cell receptor (beta chain) was sequenced during a study of T-cell reconstitution after alpha-beta-depleted transplantation in children. The study's findings and limits: It was newly produced T cells that mostly accounted for T-cell counts and diversity one year after transplant.

The CDR3 loop spans 16 amino acids. Of note for this clonotype: Its antigen is currently unknown. A much larger clonotype is one base distant, so this may be a read error.

Unique molecular identifiers were incorporated during preparation of the TCRbeta library. TCRdb recomputed calls from the PCR reads with MiXCR, one row per CDR3 protein. The table includes some 180,000 distinct CDR3 sequences, under 8.5% detected once. This chain uses TRBV21-1 with TRBJ2-2; TRBD2 was called by the table and not checked on the DNA. TRBV21-1 is designated a pseudogene. Sequenced material: PBMCs, taken before TCRalphabeta/CD19-depleted stem cell transplant. The TCR originated in a boy aged 2-9 years with acute lymphoblastic leukemia, due to receive a stem cell transplant. CDR3: CDSSKAKASYTGELFF. For the CDR3, the DNA is TGTGACAGCAGCAAAGCAAAGGCTAGTTACACCGGGGAGCTGTTTTTT.